This T cell receptor (beta chain) was identified in a study of cytomegalovirus exposure and HLA in healthy donors. V lost 4 bases and J lost 4; bases outside the gene matches: 4. This CDR3 has 13 residues. From germline, CDR1 is MGHDK and CDR2 SYGVNS. Primers: 60 Vbeta forward and 13 Jbeta reverse. Data came from immunoSEQ multiplex PCR; TCRdb stores just in-frame clones and leaves some out. The top ten clones hold 4.9% of a sample with 65,000 to 85,000 clones, around two thirds of them seen once. V and J are TRBV25-1 and TRBJ2-7; 7 bases map to TRBD1. The clonotype comes from a man aged 55 to 70 in good health and CMV-seropositive. Material: PBMCs. In nucleotides, the CDR3 is TGTGCCAGCAGTGGAGGGACAGTGTACGAGCAGTACTTC. This gives the protein CASSGGTVYEQYF.